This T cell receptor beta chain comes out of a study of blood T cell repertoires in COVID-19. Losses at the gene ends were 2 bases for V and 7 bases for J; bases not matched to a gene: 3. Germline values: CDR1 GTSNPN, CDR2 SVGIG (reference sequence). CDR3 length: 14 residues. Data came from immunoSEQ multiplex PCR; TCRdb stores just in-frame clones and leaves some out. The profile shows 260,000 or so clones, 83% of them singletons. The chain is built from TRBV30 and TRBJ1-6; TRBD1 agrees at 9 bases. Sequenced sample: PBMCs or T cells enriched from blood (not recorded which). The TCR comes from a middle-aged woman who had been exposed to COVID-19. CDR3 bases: TGTGCCTGGAGTAGAGGACAGGGGAATTCACCCCTCCACTTT. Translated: CAWSRGQGNSPLHF.